These 3 T cell receptor beta chains came from one sample sequenced in a study of T cell responses to AZD1222 COVID-19 vaccine. The assay was immunoSEQ multiplex PCR, and TCRdb's table has in-frame clones only and misses some. The table shows 90,000 to 100,000 clones, with around 85% occurring only once. This sample comprised peripheral blood, obtained 28 days after the second AZD1222 dose. The receptors come from an adult who received the AZD1222 COVID-19 vaccine.

For this clone: The same CDR3 also results from other DNA sequences found in this sample. The chain has TRBV7-2 and TRBJ2-5; TRBD2 aligns across 7 bases. The CDR3 is made up of 14 amino acids. With V trimmed by 3 bases and J by 4 bases, 5 bases remained unmatched. Germline assignment: CDR1 SGHTA and CDR2 FQGNSA. CDR3 nucleotides: TGTGCCAGCAGCTTCCAGCGGGGTGGAGAGACCCAGTACTTC. Translation gives CASSFQRGGETQYF.

V and J are TRBV2 and TRBJ2-2, with 7 positions matching TRBD1. Looked up from germline, CDR1 is SNHLY and CDR2 is FYNNEI. This CDR3 contains 14 residues. Germline trimming cut 6 bases from V and 0 bases from J; bases unmatched to any gene: 1. The CDR3 DNA sequence: TGTGCCAGCAGCGGACAGGCGAACACCGGGGAGCTGTTTTTT. Protein sequence: CASSGQANTGELFF.

In nucleotides, the CDR3 is TGTGCCTGGGGCAGATATAGCAATCAGCCCCAGCATTTT. This translates into CAWGRYSNQPQHF. The chain carries TRBV30 and TRBJ1-5; D is unclear. The V gene lost 5 bases and the J gene lost 0 bases, with 8 bases spanning the gap. This CDR3 has 13 residues. CDR1 is GTSNPN, CDR2 SVGIG, per germline (reference sequence). Supplemented by reference TRBV30 and TRBJ1-5, the full variable domain reads SQTIHQWPATLVQPVGSPLSLECTVEGTSNPNLYWYRQAAGRGLQLLFYSVGIGQISSEVPQNLSASRPQDRQFILSSKKLLLSDSGFYLCAWGRYSNQPQHFGDGTRLSIL.